Below are 6 T cell receptor beta chains sequenced from a single sample in a study of graft-versus-host responses after intestinal transplantation. The data were produced by immunoSEQ multiplex PCR, yet TCRdb's version contains in-frame clones alone and is incomplete. The repertoire holds 40,000 to 55,000 clones, with about 91% as singletons. Sequencing was performed on PBMCs, taken 524 days after transplant. Receptors originate from a human patient who received an intestinal transplant, so some T cells may come from the graft donor.

This rearrangement joins TRBV16 to TRBJ2-2; D not resolved. Germline V gene lookup returns CDR1 KGHSY and CDR2 FQNENV. Trimming took off 0 bases at V and 1 base at J, with 3 bases between the two ends. The CDR3 is made up of 14 amino acids. Here the CDR3 reads CASSQSGNTGELFF. The CDR3 DNA follows: TGTGCCAGCAGCCAATCCGGGAACACCGGGGAGCTGTTTTTT. The full variable domain, with the rest looked up from reference TRBV16 and TRBJ2-2, is GEEVAQTPKHLVRGEGQKAKLYCAPIKGHSYVFWYQQVLKNEFKFLISFQNENVFDETGMPKERFSAKCLPNSPCSLEIQATKLEDSAVYFCASSQSGNTGELFFGEGSRLTVL.

This clone was detected once. The CDR3 nucleotides read TGCAGCGTTGTCAGGGGGCACTCCTACGAGCAGTACTTC. Protein: CSVVRGHSYEQYF. The rearrangement uses TRBV29-1 and TRBJ2-7; TRBD1 matches at 8 bases. Unmatched junction bases numbered 2, after V lost 4 bases and J lost 0 bases. Germline lookup yields CDR1 SQVTM and CDR2 ANQGSEA. The CDR3 sequence is 13 residues long.

The chain recombines TRBV4-3 with TRBJ2-5; D uncertain. This CDR3 has 13 residues. Germline loops: CDR1 LGHNA, CDR2 YSLEER. V lost 1 base and J 5 bases, leaving 8 bases between the germline ends. CDR3 in amino acids: CASSQVTEETQYF. CDR3 DNA sequence: TGCGCCAGCAGCCAAGTAACGGAGGAGACCCAGTACTTC.

V is TRBV5-1 and J is TRBJ2-5; 9 nucleotides agree with TRBD1. J gave up 5 bases and V 3 bases, and 11 bases lay outside the gene matches. In germline, CDR1 is SGHRS, CDR2 YFSETQ. The CDR3 spans 16 residues. The CDR3 region is CASSSHLTGGWETQYF. CDR3 in DNA: TGCGCCAGCAGCTCACACCTCACAGGGGGCTGGGAGACCCAGTACTTC.

This clone came up once. The genes are TRBV18 and TRBJ2-7; 7 bases agree with TRBD1. CDR1 and CDR2 from the germline V gene are KGHSH and LQKENI. This CDR3 is built from 16 residues. Trimming removed 0 bases from V and 0 bases from J; junction bases left unmatched: 5. DNA of the CDR3: TGTGCCAGCTCACCACCGACAGGGATGAGCTCCTACGAGCAGTACTTC. As protein: CASSPPTGMSSYEQYF.

The chain carries TRBV5-1 and TRBJ2-1; 9 bases agree with TRBD2. Germline CDR1 SGHRS, CDR2 YFSETQ. This CDR3 spans 17 amino acids. V dropped 0 bases and J dropped 1; count of bases not matched to a gene: 5. CDR3 DNA sequence: TGCGCCAGCAGCTTGGGTTTAGCGGGAGAATCCTACAATGAGCAGTTCTTC. This gives the protein CASSLGLAGESYNEQFF.